The 18 T cell receptor beta chains below were found in one sample sequenced in a study of T cells in Graves' hyperthyroidism and ophthalmopathy. The CDR3 regions of TCR beta were amplified from RNA transcripts. RT-PCR in the first round (using the HTBI primer set) targeted the TCR CDR3. TCRdb re-called the multiplex PCR reads through MiXCR, storing one row per CDR3 protein. The sample has 500,000 to 750,000 distinct CDR3 sequences, 13% to 15% seen once. Specimen: blood. Every receptor here comes from a young woman with Graves' ophthalmopathy.

There are many counts of this clonotype. The chain is built from TRBV20-1 and TRBJ1-1; possibly TRBD1 for D (5 bases). Trimming removed 3 bases from V and 8 bases from J, with 16 bases in between. CDR1 is DFQATT and CDR2 is SNEGSKA in the germline V gene (reference sequence). The CDR3 runs to 13 residues. CDR3: CSASRGREAEAFF. CDR3 in DNA: TGCAGTGCTAGTCGTGGCAGGGAGGCCGAAGCTTTCTTT.

This clonotype was found many times. V usage is TRBV10-3 and J usage is TRBJ2-1; TRBD2 agrees at 13 bases. V shed 5 bases, J shed 8 bases, and the junction held 9 bases outside the gene matches. The length of the CDR3 is 16 residues. Germline V lookup: CDR1 ENHRY, CDR2 SYGVKD. CDR3 DNA sequence: TGTGCCATCAGTTCTTCCGGGACTAGCGGGACCGATGAGCAGTTCTTC. This codes for CAISSSGTSGTDEQFF.

This clonotype was seen at least ten times. The CDR3 DNA is TGTGCCAGCAGCCGTGGGAACAGGCGGCAGCCCCAGCATTTT. This codes for CASSRGNRRQPQHF. The gene calls are TRBV3-1 and TRBJ1-5, with D perhaps TRBD1 (5 bases). Germline lookup yields CDR1 LGHDT and CDR2 YNNKEL (reference sequence). Trimming shortened V by 4 bases and J by 7 bases, and 14 bases separated the two germline ends. There are 14 residues in the CDR3.

This clonotype was detected ten times or more. V is TRBV3-1 and J is TRBJ2-7; TRBD2 matches at 8 bases. The V and J ends lost 4 bases and 3 bases, in that order; junction bases with no gene match: 11. Per germline, CDR1 LGHDT and CDR2 YNNKEL (reference sequence). This CDR3 has 16 amino acids. Here the CDR3 reads CASSPDTSGGIYEQYF. Written as DNA, the CDR3 is TGTGCCAGCAGCCCCGACACTAGCGGAGGCATCTACGAGCAGTACTTC.

This clonotype was detected ten times or more. The J gene is TRBJ2-7, the V gene TRBV3-1, with 8 bases aligning to TRBD1. Germline V CDR1 and CDR2: LGHDT, YNNKEL (reference sequence). Trimming took 4 bases from V and 5 from J; bases not matched to a gene: 4. The CDR3 has 13 residues. CDR3 nucleotide sequence: TGTGCCAGCAGCCCAGGGGGCTTGAACGAGCAGTACTTC. It specifies CASSPGGLNEQYF.

This chain uses TRBV5-1 with TRBJ2-1, with 8 bases matching TRBD1. Germline V gene lookup returns CDR1 SGHRS and CDR2 YFSETQ. The CDR3 is 14 residues long. J lost 9 bases, V lost 4 bases, and 9 bases had no gene match. CDR3: CASSPGQGRGEQFF. The CDR3, as DNA: TGCGCCAGCAGCCCCGGACAGGGTCGTGGTGAGCAGTTCTTC.

Points on this clonotype: One base away lies a much larger clone, so this may be a sequencing read error. The chain carries TRBV6-5 and TRBJ1-1; D possibly corresponds to TRBD1 (5 bases). Trimming took off 2 bases at V and 4 bases at J, with 8 bases between the two ends. This CDR3 has 13 residues. Germline V lookup: CDR1 MNHEY, CDR2 SVGAGI. CDR3 nucleotides: TGTGCCAGCAGTTACGTCGGGGGCACTGAAGCTTTCTTT. Translating it yields CASSYVGGTEAFF.

This clonotype was seen repeatedly, ten times or more. The chain links TRBV12-3 or TRBV12-4 to TRBJ2-6; tentatively, D is TRBD1 (6 bases). This CDR3 has 15 amino acids. Between the trimmed V and J ends, which lost 4 bases and 2 bases, there was a span of 9 bases. This CDR3 is CASSYRVAGANVLTF. DNA for the CDR3: TGTGCCAGCAGTTACAGGGTTGCTGGGGCCAACGTCCTGACTTTC.

Many counts were recorded for this clonotype. The V and J genes are TRBV28 and TRBJ2-7, with D uncertain. The CDR3 runs to 14 residues. V lost 3 bases and J lost 7, with 16 bases in between. Germline V gene lookup returns CDR1 MDHEN and CDR2 SYDVKM. In DNA, the CDR3 is TGTGCCAGCAGTTTGAACCCCCCTCGTGAGGAGCAGTACTTC. Translation gives CASSLNPPREEQYF. Together with reference TRBV28 and TRBJ2-7, the CDR3 gives the full variable domain: DVKVTQSSRYLVKRTGEKVFLECVQDMDHENMFWYRQDPGLGLRLIYFSYDVKMKEKGDIPEGYSVSREKKERFSLILESASTNQTSMYLCASSLNPPREEQYFGPGTRLTVT.

This clonotype was seen repeatedly, ten times or more. This rearrangement joins TRBV13 to TRBJ2-1; 12 nucleotides match TRBD2. V lost 5 bases to trimming and J lost 0 bases; unmatched junction nucleotides: 8. Germline V gene sequence: CDR1 PRHDT, CDR2 FYEKMQ (reference sequence). The CDR3 totals 18 residues. The CDR3 DNA reads TGTGCCAGCAGCAGACGACCGGGACTAGCGGGCTCCTACAATGAGCAGTTCTTC. It codes for CASSRRPGLAGSYNEQFF.

The table lists this clonotype with many counts. J is TRBJ1-1 and V is TRBV12-3 or TRBV12-4; D is uncertain. The CDR3 contains 10 residues. Trimming pared 11 bases from V and 1 base from J, leaving 5 bases between. In nucleotides, the CDR3 is TGTGCCGGCGGGAACACTGAAGCTTTCTTT. It codes for CAGGNTEAFF.

The chain uses TRBV18 and TRBJ1-1, with D perhaps TRBD1 (5 bases). This CDR3 has 15 residues. Germline loops: CDR1 KGHSH, CDR2 LQKENI. The V end lost 0 bases, the J end lost 6 bases, and 14 bases lay between the germline ends. Here the CDR3 reads CASSPPSGEGAEAFF. The CDR3 region has the DNA TGTGCCAGCTCACCACCGTCGGGGGAAGGGGCTGAAGCTTTCTTT.

This clonotype showed up many times. The genes are TRBV24-1 and TRBJ2-1; D is unclear. The V end was cut by 9 bases, the J end by 10 bases, with 24 bases between. The CDR3 spans 15 residues. Germline V gives CDR1 KGHDR, CDR2 SFDVKD. The CDR3 DNA sequence: TGTGCCACCTCGGACGTTAGGAACGGTAACTCAGAGCAGTTCTTC. Its protein is CATSDVRNGNSEQFF.

This clonotype was counted many times. The chain couples TRBV28 to TRBJ2-7; a possible D gene is TRBD1 (7 bases). This CDR3 has 16 residues. Trimming removed 4 bases from V and 0 bases from J, with 16 bases in between. Germline V lookup: CDR1 MDHEN, CDR2 SYDVKM. The CDR3, as DNA: TGTGCCAGCAGTTCGGAGGGGGCCAGGAGCTCCTACGAGCAGTACTTC. This translates into CASSSEGARSSYEQYF.

V is TRBV3-1 and J is TRBJ1-1; TRBD1 matches 11 bases. Trimming at V came to 4 bases and at J to 3 bases, leaving 7 bases not matched to a gene. CDR3 length: 16 amino acids. CDR1 and CDR2 from the germline V gene are LGHDT and YNNKEL (reference sequence). The CDR3 DNA reads as TGTGCCAGCAGCCGGGGACAGGGGGAATGGTACACTGAAGCTTTCTTT. The encoded protein is CASSRGQGEWYTEAFF.

This clonotype showed up many times. This chain uses TRBV7-2 with TRBJ2-2; 8 positions match TRBD2. The CDR3 is 13 residues long. V lost 4 bases and J lost 8; bases outside the gene matches: 3. Germline CDR1 is SGHTA and CDR2 is FQGNSA. The CDR3 nucleotides read TGTGCCAGCAGCTCGGGACTAGAAGGGGAGCTGTTTTTT. Its protein is CASSSGLEGELFF.

This clonotype was counted only a few times. The rearrangement links TRBV19 to TRBJ2-7, with a tentative D call TRBD2 (5 bases). With 3 bases removed from V and 4 bases from J, the gap between germline ends came to 13 bases. The CDR3 covers 14 residues. CDR1 and CDR2 from the germline V gene are LNHDA and SQIVND (reference sequence). The CDR3 DNA reads TGTGCCAGTAGTATGAGGGCCGTGCGGTACGAGCAGTACTTC. This translates into CASSMRAVRYEQYF.

This clonotype was detected many times. The genes are TRBV20-1 and TRBJ2-5; no definite D call. CDR1 and CDR2 from the germline V gene are DFQATT and SNEGSKA (reference sequence). This CDR3 has 13 residues. V was pared by 5 bases and J by 4 bases, with 14 bases between. CDR3 bases: TGCAGTGCTGCCTCGGGCTACGGAGAGACCCAGTACTTC. This sequence encodes CSAASGYGETQYF.